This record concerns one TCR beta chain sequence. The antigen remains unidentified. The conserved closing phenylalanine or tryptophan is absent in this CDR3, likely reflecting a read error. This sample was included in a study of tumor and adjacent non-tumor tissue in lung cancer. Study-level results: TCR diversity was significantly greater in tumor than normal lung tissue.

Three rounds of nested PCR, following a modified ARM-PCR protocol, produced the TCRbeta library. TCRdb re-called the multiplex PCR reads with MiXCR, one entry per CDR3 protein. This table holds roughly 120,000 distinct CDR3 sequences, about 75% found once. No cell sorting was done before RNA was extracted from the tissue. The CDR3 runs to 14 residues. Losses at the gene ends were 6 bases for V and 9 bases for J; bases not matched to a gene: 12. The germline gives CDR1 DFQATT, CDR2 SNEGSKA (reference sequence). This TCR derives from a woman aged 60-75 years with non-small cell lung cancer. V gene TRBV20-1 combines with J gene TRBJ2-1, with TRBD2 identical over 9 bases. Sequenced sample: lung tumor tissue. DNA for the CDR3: TGCAGTGCACCGAGCGGGAGGATACACATTGAGCAGTTCCTC. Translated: CSAPSGRIHIEQFL.